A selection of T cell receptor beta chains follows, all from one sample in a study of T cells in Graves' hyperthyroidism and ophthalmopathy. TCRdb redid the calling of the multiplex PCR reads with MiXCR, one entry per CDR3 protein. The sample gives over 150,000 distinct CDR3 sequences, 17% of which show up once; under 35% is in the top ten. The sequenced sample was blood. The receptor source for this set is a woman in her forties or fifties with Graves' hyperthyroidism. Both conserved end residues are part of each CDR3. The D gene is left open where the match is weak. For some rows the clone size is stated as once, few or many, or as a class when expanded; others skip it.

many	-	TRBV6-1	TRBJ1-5	TGTGCCAGCAGTCAGACCAATCAGCCCCAGCATTTT	CASSQTNQPQHF
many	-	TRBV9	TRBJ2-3	TGTGCCAGCAGCGTAGGATCCACAGATACGCAGTATTTT	CASSVGSTDTQYF
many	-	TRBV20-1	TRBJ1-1	TGCAGCCTGAGAGGTGAGAAAGGTTTCACTGAAGCTTTCTTT	CSLRGEKGFTEAFF
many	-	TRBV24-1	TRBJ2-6	TGTGCCACCAGTGACCCTAGTATCGGACAGATAGACTCTGGGGCCAACGTCCTGACTTTC	CATSDPSIGQIDSGANVLTF
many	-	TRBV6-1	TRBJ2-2	TGTGCCAGCCACGACAGCCCCACTGGCGGGGAGCTGTTTTTT	CASHDSPTGGELFF
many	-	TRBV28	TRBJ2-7	TGTGCCAGCAGTACCGACAGCGTCTTCTCCTACGAGCAGTACTTC	CASSTDSVFSYEQYF
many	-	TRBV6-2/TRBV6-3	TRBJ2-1	TGTGCCAGCAGGTTCGGACCATACAATGAGCAGTTCTTC	CASRFGPYNEQFF
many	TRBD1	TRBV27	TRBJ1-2	TGTGCCAGCAGTTACAGGGGAGATGGCTACACCTTC	CASSYRGDGYTF
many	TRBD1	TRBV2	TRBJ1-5	TGTGCCAGCAGACTGACAGGGAGCAATCAGCCCCAGCATTTT	CASRLTGSNQPQHF
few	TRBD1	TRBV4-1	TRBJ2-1	TGCGCCAGCAGCCAATCCCGCGGGTTGGACAGGGGGCGATACAATGAGCAGTTCTTC	CASSQSRGLDRGRYNEQFF
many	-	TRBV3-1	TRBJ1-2	TGTGCCAGCAGCCAGGACTTCGGACAGATTAACTATGGCTACACCTTC	CASSQDFGQINYGYTF
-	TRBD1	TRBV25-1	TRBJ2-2	TGTGCCAGCAGTGACCAGGACAGGGCTAGTAGCACCGGGGAGCTGTTTTTT	CASSDQDRASSTGELFF
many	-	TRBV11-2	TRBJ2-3	TGTGCCAGCAGCTCCTGGGGGTCAGATACGCAGTATTTT	CASSSWGSDTQYF
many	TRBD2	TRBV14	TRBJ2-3	TGTGCCAGCAGCCAAGAAGGATGGCGGGGGGCTAGCACAGATACGCAGTATTTT	CASSQEGWRGASTDTQYF
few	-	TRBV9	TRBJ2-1	TGTGCCAGCAGCGTAGGAGGGGGCTCCTACAATGAGCAGTTCTTC	CASSVGGGSYNEQFF
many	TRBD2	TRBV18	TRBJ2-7	TGTGCCAGCTCACCAAGGACTAGCGGGGCCTACGAGCAGTACTTC	CASSPRTSGAYEQYF
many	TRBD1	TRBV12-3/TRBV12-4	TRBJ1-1	TGTGCCAGCAGCAAGGACAGGGGGCGCGGAAGCACTGAAGCTTTCTTT	CASSKDRGRGSTEAFF
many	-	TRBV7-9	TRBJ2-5	TGTGCCAGCAGCTCGACAAACTTCCAAGAGACCCAGTACTTC	CASSSTNFQETQYF
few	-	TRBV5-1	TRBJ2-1	TGTGCCAGCAGCCAAGAGACGGGGGCCCACAATGAGCAGTTCTTC	CASSQETGAHNEQFF
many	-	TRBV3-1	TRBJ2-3	TGTACCAGCAGCCAGGCTTTAGGACCTGATACGCAGTATTTT	CTSSQALGPDTQYF
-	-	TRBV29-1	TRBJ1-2	TGCAGCGTTTATGAGCCCTATGGCTACACCTTC	CSVYEPYGYTF
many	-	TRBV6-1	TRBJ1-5	TGTGCCAGCAGTTCCGACCCTAACCAGCCCCAGCATTTT	CASSSDPNQPQHF
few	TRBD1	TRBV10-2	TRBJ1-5	TGCGCCAGCAGTGTGGGACAGGGCCTAGGCCAGCCCCAGCATTTT	CASSVGQGLGQPQHF
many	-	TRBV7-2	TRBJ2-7	TGTGCCAGCAGCTTAAGGTGGGACTACGAGCAGTACTTC	CASSLRWDYEQYF
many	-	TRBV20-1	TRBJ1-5	TGCAGTGCTAGAATGGGGGGAAGTCAGCCCCAGCATTTT	CSARMGGSQPQHF
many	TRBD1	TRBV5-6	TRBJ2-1	TGTGCCAGCAGCCATGGGACAGGGGCCTACAATGAGCAGTTCTTC	CASSHGTGAYNEQFF
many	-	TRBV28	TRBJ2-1	TGTGCCAGCAGACCTCGCCGGGTGGGTGAGCAGTTCTTC	CASRPRRVGEQFF
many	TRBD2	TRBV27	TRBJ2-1	TGTGCCAGCAGTTTATCCTCTAGCGGGGGTGCCATGGGGGCCTACAATGAGCAGTTCTTC	CASSLSSSGGAMGAYNEQFF
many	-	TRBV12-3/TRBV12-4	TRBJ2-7	TGTGCCAGCAGTTTACCCAGGGAATCCTACGAGCAGTACTTC	CASSLPRESYEQYF
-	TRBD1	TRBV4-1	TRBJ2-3	TGCGCCAGCAGCCTTTGGACAGGGATAGATACGCAGTATTTT	CASSLWTGIDTQYF
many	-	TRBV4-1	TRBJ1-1	TGCGCCAGCAGCCAAGTAGGGCGGACCGAAGCTTTCTTT	CASSQVGRTEAFF
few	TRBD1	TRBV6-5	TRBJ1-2	TGTGCCAGCAGTTACTCGAAGGGGGCGGATGGCTACACCTTC	CASSYSKGADGYTF
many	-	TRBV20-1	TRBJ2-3	TGCAGTGCCCTTTGGACACGTACAGATACGCAGTATTTT	CSALWTRTDTQYF
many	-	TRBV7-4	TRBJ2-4	TGTGCCAGCAGCTTCGAAGGTAGAAACATTCAGTACTTC	CASSFEGRNIQYF
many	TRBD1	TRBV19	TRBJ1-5	TGTGCCAGTAAGGGTGGGACAGGCAATCAGCCCCAGCATTTT	CASKGGTGNQPQHF
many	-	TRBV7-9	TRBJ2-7	TGTGCCAGCGTCGGGGGCTACGAGCAGTACTTC	CASVGGYEQYF
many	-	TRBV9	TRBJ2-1	TGTGCCAGCAGCCCCCGGGGGCAGGCTTACAATGAGCAGTTCTTC	CASSPRGQAYNEQFF
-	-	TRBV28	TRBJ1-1	TGTGCCAGCTGGGGGACATTGGACAGTCATGAAGCTTTCTTT	CASWGTLDSHEAFF
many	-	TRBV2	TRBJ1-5	TGTGCCAGCGGCGCCCGTCAGGGGCCAGGTCAGCCCCAGCATTTT	CASGARQGPGQPQHF
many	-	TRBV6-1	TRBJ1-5	TGTGCCAGCAGCAAGGACAGCCTCAATCAGCCCCAGCATTTT	CASSKDSLNQPQHF
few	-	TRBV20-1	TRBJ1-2	TGCAGTGCTAGGACACAAGGCGGCTACACCTTC	CSARTQGGYTF
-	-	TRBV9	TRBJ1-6	TGTGCCAGCAACTTTCGGGGAGACCATAATTCACCCCTCCACTTT	CASNFRGDHNSPLHF
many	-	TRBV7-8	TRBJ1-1	TGTGCCAGCAGCTTTGGTTTCACTGAAGCTTTCTTT	CASSFGFTEAFF
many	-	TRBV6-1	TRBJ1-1	TGTGCCAGCAGATTATGGGGGGCTATGAACACTGAAGCTTTCTTT	CASRLWGAMNTEAFF
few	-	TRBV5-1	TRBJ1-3	TGCGCCAGCAGCTTGGGACAGCCGAGCTCTGGAAACACCATATATTTT	CASSLGQPSSGNTIYF
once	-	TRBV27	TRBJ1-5	TGTGCCACCGCCATGACAACTAGCAATCAGCCCCAGCATTTT	CATAMTTSNQPQHF
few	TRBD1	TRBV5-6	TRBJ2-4	TGTGCCAGCAGCCCGACAGGGGCGAAGGAAAACATTCAGTACTTC	CASSPTGAKENIQYF
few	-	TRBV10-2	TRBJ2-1	TGCGCCGCCAGCGCGGGGGCTGACAATGAGCAGTTCTTC	CAASAGADNEQFF
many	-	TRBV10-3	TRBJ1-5	TGTGCCATCAGTGAGTCAGGGAACGGTCAGCCCCAGCATTTT	CAISESGNGQPQHF
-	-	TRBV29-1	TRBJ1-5	TGCAGCGTTTCCGGGACGGCTAATCAGCCCCAGCATTTT	CSVSGTANQPQHF
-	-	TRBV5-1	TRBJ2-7	TGCGCCAGCAGCTCGATCACCCCGCCGTACGAGCAGTACTTC	CASSSITPPYEQYF
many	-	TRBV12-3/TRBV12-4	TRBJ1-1	TGTGCCAGCAGACCCCGGGGGAACACTGAAGCTTTCTTT	CASRPRGNTEAFF
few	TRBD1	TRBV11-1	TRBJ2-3	TGTGCCAGCAGCTTTGGGGGGACAGGGGCAGATACGCAGTATTTT	CASSFGGTGADTQYF
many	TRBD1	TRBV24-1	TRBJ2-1	TGTGCCACCAGTGACCCCGGACAGGGGCGTTACAATGAGCAGTTCTTC	CATSDPGQGRYNEQFF
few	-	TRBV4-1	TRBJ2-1	TGCGCCAGCAGCCAAGAGGGGACCCACAATGAGCAGTTCTTC	CASSQEGTHNEQFF